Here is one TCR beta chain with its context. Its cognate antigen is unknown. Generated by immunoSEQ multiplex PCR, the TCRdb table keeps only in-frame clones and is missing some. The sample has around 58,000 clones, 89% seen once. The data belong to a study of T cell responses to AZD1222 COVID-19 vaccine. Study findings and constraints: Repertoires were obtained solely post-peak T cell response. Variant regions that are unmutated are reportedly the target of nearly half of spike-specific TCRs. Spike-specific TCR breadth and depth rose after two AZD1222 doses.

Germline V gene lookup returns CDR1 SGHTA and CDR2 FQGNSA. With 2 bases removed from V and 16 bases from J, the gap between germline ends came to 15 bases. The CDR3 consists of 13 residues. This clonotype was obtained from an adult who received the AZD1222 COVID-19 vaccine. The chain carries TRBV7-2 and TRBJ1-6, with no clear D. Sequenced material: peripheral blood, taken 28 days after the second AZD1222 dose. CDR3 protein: CASSLLIGEFLHF. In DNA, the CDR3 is TGTGCCAGCAGCTTACTTATTGGGGAATTTCTCCACTTT.